The entry that follows covers one T cell receptor beta chain sequence. This CDR3 has 12 amino acids. Germline-derived CDR1 and CDR2 are SQVTM and ANQGSEA. The J segment lost 5 bases and the V segment lost 6 bases, leaving 6 bases of the junction unmatched. The data were taken from a study of cytomegalovirus exposure and HLA in healthy donors. The PCR was carried out with 60 Vbeta primers and 13 Jbeta primers. The method was immunoSEQ multiplex PCR; TCRdb's version includes in-frame clones alone and lacks a portion of them. Reported are 29,000 or so clones; the ten largest clones contain about 0.69%. The source is a man aged 25-45 years in good health and CMV-seronegative. The chain is built from TRBV29-1 and TRBJ2-5; 7 bases are a match to TRBD1. Source material: PBMCs. Here the CDR3 reads CSVVTGLETQYF. CDR3 coding DNA: TGCAGCGTGGTGACAGGGTTGGAGACCCAGTACTTC.